A single sample is the source of the 32 T cell receptor beta chains below, sequenced in a study of blood T cell repertoires in COVID-19. Using immunoSEQ multiplex PCR, the repertoire was profiled, and TCRdb retains in-frame clones only, with some absent. The repertoire holds about 120,000 clones, with around three quarters as singletons. Material: peripheral blood. All receptors derive from a man between 65 and 85 years old with acute or convalescent COVID-19.

The CDR3, as DNA: TGCGCCAGCGGAGCCGGGAGCACAGATACGCAGTATTTT. It yields the protein CASGAGSTDTQYF. The chain joins TRBV5-1 to TRBJ2-3, with no clear D. Germline values: CDR1 SGHRS, CDR2 YFSETQ. With 7 bases removed from V and 0 bases from J, the gap between germline ends came to 9 bases. The CDR3 length is 13 residues.

This sequence joins TRBV27 and TRBJ2-3, with D perhaps matching TRBD2 (5 bases). V was clipped by 6 bases and J by 1 base, with 8 bases between them. The CDR3 has 13 amino acids. Germline assignment: CDR1 MNHEY and CDR2 SMNVEV (reference sequence). CDR3 residues: CASRPGGTDTQYF. In DNA form, the CDR3 reads TGTGCCAGCAGACCCGGGGGCACAGATACGCAGTATTTT.

This chain joins TRBV4-2 and TRBJ1-2; D not resolved. The CDR3 is made up of 14 amino acids. V lost 0 bases and J 8 bases, leaving 13 bases between the germline ends. Per the germline V gene, CDR1 is LGHNA and CDR2 is YNFKEQ. The CDR3 DNA reads TGTGCCAGCAGCCAAGATTGGGGAGGGCGCGGCTACACCTTC. Amino acids: CASSQDWGGRGYTF.

V gene TRBV5-4 combines with J gene TRBJ2-6, with 8 bases fitting TRBD1. The V gene end was trimmed by 4 bases and the J gene end by 0 bases; junction bases not matched to a gene: 3. The germline CDR1 and CDR2 sequences are SGHNT and YYREEE (reference sequence). This CDR3 region has 16 residues. DNA for the CDR3: TGTGCCAGCAGCACTACAGGGGGCTCTGGGGCCAACGTCCTGACTTTC. Its translation is CASSTTGGSGANVLTF. The variable domain in full, completed from reference TRBV5-4 and TRBJ2-6, reads ETGVTQSPTHLIKTRGQQVTLRCSSQSGHNTVSWYQQALGQGPQFIFQYYREEENGRGNFPPRFSGLQFPNYSSELNVNALELDDSALYLCASSTTGGSGANVLTFGAGSRLTVL.

This rearrangement joins TRBV24-1 to TRBJ2-2; 10 nucleotides match TRBD1. Trimming removed 6 bases from V and 5 bases from J; junction bases left unmatched: 11. CDR1 and CDR2 (germline): KGHDR, SFDVKD. The CDR3 is 17 residues long. CDR3: CATSTTAGTGVTGELFF. CDR3 coding DNA: TGTGCCACCAGTACTACGGCCGGGACAGGGGTTACCGGGGAGCTGTTTTTT.

The chain couples TRBV30 to TRBJ2-3; 8 bases fit TRBD2. V lost 0 bases, J lost 2 bases, and 4 bases stayed unmatched. This CDR3 comprises 15 residues. CDR1 and CDR2 from the germline V gene are GTSNPN and SVGIG (reference sequence). Here the CDR3 DNA reads TGTGCCTGGAGTGTCCGGGGGGGTGTCACAGATACGCAGTATTTT. It yields the protein CAWSVRGGVTDTQYF.

The rearrangement links TRBV3-1 (or the pseudogene TRBV3-2) to TRBJ2-5, with 7 bases lining up with TRBD1. The germline V gene has CDR1 LGHDT and CDR2 YNNKEL (reference sequence). CDR3 length equals 15 residues. V shed 0 bases and J 5 bases; nucleotides not matched to a gene: 6. CDR3 amino acids: CASSQDTGQLETQYF. The CDR3 DNA reads TGTGCCAGCAGCCAAGACACGGGACAGTTGGAGACCCAGTACTTC.

The V gene is TRBV10-3, the J gene TRBJ2-7; D ambiguous. The CDR3 runs to 11 residues. Germline loops: CDR1 ENHRY, CDR2 SYGVKD. Trimming pared 6 bases from V and 4 bases from J, leaving 7 bases between. The CDR3 DNA reads TGTGCCATCAGGCTGGAGTACGAGCAGTACTTC. It translates to CAIRLEYEQYF.

V usage is TRBV30 and J usage is TRBJ2-1; D is possibly TRBD1 (6 bases). Trimming stripped 4 bases from V and 4 bases from J, with 17 bases between. The CDR3 is made up of 15 amino acids. Germline loops: CDR1 GTSNPN, CDR2 SVGIG (reference sequence). The CDR3 sequence is CAWKSLQGPYNEQFF. The CDR3 bases are TGTGCCTGGAAGTCTCTCCAGGGGCCATACAATGAGCAGTTCTTC.

The gene calls are TRBV9 and TRBJ2-5; D is perhaps TRBD1 (6 bases). V lost 3 bases and J 1 base, leaving 19 bases between the germline ends. The CDR3 spans 17 residues. Per the germline V gene, CDR1 is SGDLS and CDR2 is YYNGEE. The CDR3 here is CASSGNRQDAFQETQYF. The CDR3 DNA is TGTGCCAGCAGCGGGAACCGACAGGACGCGTTCCAAGAGACCCAGTACTTC.

The chain links TRBV7-2 to TRBJ2-1; 8 nucleotides line up with TRBD2. Looked up from germline, CDR1 is SGHTA and CDR2 is FQGNSA. With V trimmed by 4 bases and J by 7 bases, 6 bases remained unmatched. The CDR3 totals 14 residues. The CDR3 spells CASSYSGGQNEQFF. DNA for the CDR3: TGTGCCAGCAGCTATTCGGGGGGGCAGAATGAGCAGTTCTTC. The full variable domain, rest sourced from reference TRBV7-2 and TRBJ2-1, is GAGVSQSPSNKVTEKGKDVELRCDPISGHTALYWYRQSLGQGLEFLIYFQGNSAPDKSGLPSDRFSAERTGGSVSTLTIQRTQQEDSAVYLCASSYSGGQNEQFFGPGTRLTVL.

The V and J genes are TRBV3-1 (or the pseudogene TRBV3-2) and TRBJ1-3, with D perhaps matching TRBD1 (6 bases). Trimming cost V 0 bases and J 1 base, with 7 bases left between them. The CDR3 consists of 15 residues. Germline loops: CDR1 LGHDT, CDR2 YNNKEL (reference sequence). CDR3 DNA: TGTGCCAGCAGCCAAGAAGGACAGTCTGGAAACACCATATATTTT. Translation gives CASSQEGQSGNTIYF.

The chain's CDR3 is CASSPPGGVWETQYF. The CDR3 nucleotides read TGTGCCAGCTCACCACCGGGAGGGGTATGGGAGACCCAGTACTTC. The chain uses TRBV18 and TRBJ2-5, with 7 positions matching TRBD2. V shed 0 bases and J 5 bases; nucleotides not matched to a gene: 6. The CDR3 extends over 15 amino acids. Germline-derived CDR1 and CDR2 are KGHSH and LQKENI.

The chain carries TRBV24-1 and TRBJ1-5; 9 bases are shared with TRBD1. V lost 2 bases, J lost 5 bases, and 3 bases stayed unmatched. The CDR3 is made up of 15 amino acids. The germline gives CDR1 KGHDR, CDR2 SFDVKD. As DNA, the CDR3 is TGTGCCACCAGTGATTCCGGGACAGGGCATCAGCCCCAGCATTTT. Protein sequence: CATSDSGTGHQPQHF.

The chain couples TRBV6-2 or TRBV6-3 to TRBJ2-1, with 7 positions matching TRBD2. The germline V gene has CDR1 MNHEY and CDR2 SVGEGT. Germline trimming cut 2 bases from V and 8 bases from J; bases unmatched to any gene: 12. The CDR3 totals 16 residues. The CDR3 nucleotides are TGTGCCAGCAGTTACGGGGAGGCTAGCGGTAGGTATGAGCAGTTCTTC. This gives the protein CASSYGEASGRYEQFF.

The J gene is TRBJ1-1, the V gene TRBV7-9; D gene unclear. This CDR3 contains 14 residues. Germline CDR1 is SEHNR and CDR2 is FQNEAQ (reference sequence). V was clipped by 5 bases and J by 0 bases, with 10 bases between them. The CDR3: CASSPGWVNTEAFF. CDR3 in DNA: TGTGCCAGCAGCCCAGGTTGGGTGAACACTGAAGCTTTCTTT.

The chain combines TRBV24-1 with TRBJ2-1; D perhaps matches TRBD2 (7 bases). Germline V gives CDR1 KGHDR, CDR2 SFDVKD. CDR3 length equals 16 residues. V gave up 3 bases and J gave up 4 bases, with 15 bases separating them. The CDR3 DNA follows: TGTGCCACCAGTGATGTCAGGGGAGGGTCTTACAATGAGCAGTTCTTC. It codes for CATSDVRGGSYNEQFF.

This sequence joins TRBV14 and TRBJ1-2, with 8 bases lining up with TRBD1. Germline V lookup: CDR1 SGHDN, CDR2 FVKESK. The CDR3 is made up of 13 amino acids. The V and J ends lost 6 bases and 6 bases, in that order; junction bases with no gene match: 6. The CDR3 sequence is CASRPTGADGYTF. The DNA for the CDR3 is TGTGCCAGCAGGCCGACAGGGGCTGATGGCTACACCTTC.

V gene TRBV30 combines with J gene TRBJ1-2, with 7 nucleotides matching TRBD1. This CDR3 is built from 14 residues. J gave up 4 bases and V 2 bases, and 7 bases lay outside the gene matches. Germline CDR1 reads GTSNPN; CDR2 reads SVGIG (reference sequence). The CDR3 protein is CAWSRGTVSYGYTF. CDR3 coding DNA: TGTGCCTGGAGTCGGGGGACAGTCTCCTATGGCTACACCTTC.

V gene TRBV2 combines with J gene TRBJ2-7, with D tentatively TRBD2 (7 bases). From germline, CDR1 is SNHLY and CDR2 FYNNEI. V was shortened by 8 bases and J by 3 bases, with 20 bases between the two germline ends. This CDR3 region has 15 residues. The CDR3: CASSGGLTDFYEQYF. CDR3 nucleotide sequence: TGTGCCAGCTCGGGGGGCCTAACTGATTTCTACGAGCAGTACTTC.

This clone was picked up a small number of times. The CDR3 sequence is CASSIGGYTSRLNTGELFF. DNA for the CDR3: TGTGCCAGTAGTATAGGAGGCTACACGTCCAGACTGAACACCGGGGAGCTGTTTTTT. The chain links TRBV19 to TRBJ2-2; D gene unclear. Looked up from germline, CDR1 is LNHDA and CDR2 is SQIVND (reference sequence). The germline V and J ends were trimmed by 1 base and 1 base, with 19 bases remaining between them. The CDR3 has 19 residues. The full variable domain, completed using reference TRBV19 and TRBJ2-2, is DGGITQSPKYLFRKEGQNVTLSCEQNLNHDAMYWYRQDPGQGLRLIYYSQIVNDFQKGDIAEGYSVSREKKESFPLTVTSAQKNPTAFYLCASSIGGYTSRLNTGELFFGEGSRLTVL.

The V and J genes are TRBV18 and TRBJ1-1; perhaps TRBD1 as D (5 bases). This CDR3 region has 17 residues. From germline, CDR1 is KGHSH and CDR2 LQKENI. V lost 1 base and J 0 bases, leaving 15 bases between the germline ends. CDR3 bases: TGTGCCAGCTCACCACTCCGCTCCGGGGGGATGAACACTGAAGCTTTCTTT. Its translation: CASSPLRSGGMNTEAFF.

V gene TRBV28 combines with J gene TRBJ2-1, with 10 bases lining up with TRBD2. The CDR3 length is 15 residues. V shed 2 bases, J shed 6 bases, and the junction held 4 bases outside the gene matches. In germline, CDR1 is MDHEN, CDR2 SYDVKM. The DNA of the CDR3 is TGTGCCAGCAGTTTAAGCCTAGCGGGAGTCAATGAGCAGTTCTTC. It yields the protein CASSLSLAGVNEQFF.

This clone came up once. This chain connects TRBV24-1 to TRBJ1-1, with 10 bases matching TRBD1. CDR3 length: 15 residues. From germline, CDR1 is KGHDR and CDR2 SFDVKD. V gave up 4 bases and J gave up 1 base; unmatched junction bases: 2. CDR3 DNA: TGTGCCACCAGTGAGGGGACAGGGGCGAACACTGAAGCTTTCTTT. Translated, it gives CATSEGTGANTEAFF.

This chain joins TRBV5-8 and TRBJ1-3, with unresolved D. The CDR3 consists of 15 residues. V gave up 1 base and J gave up 0 bases, with 8 bases separating them. CDR1 is SGHTS, CDR2 YDEGEE, per germline. CDR3 DNA sequence: TGTGCCAGCAGCTTGATCGGGGACTCTGGAAACACCATATATTTT. It codes for CASSLIGDSGNTIYF.

The sample holds a few counts of this clone. V and J are TRBV4-2 and TRBJ1-4, with 9 bases aligning to TRBD1. This CDR3 is built from 15 residues. CDR1 and CDR2 from the germline V gene are LGHNA and YNFKEQ. The J segment lost 5 bases and the V segment lost 0 bases, leaving 1 base of the junction unmatched. This CDR3 is CASSQDGQGNEKLFF. In DNA form, the CDR3 reads TGTGCCAGCAGCCAAGATGGACAGGGGAATGAAAAACTGTTTTTT.

The chain employs TRBV11-3 and TRBJ1-1; weak D call: TRBD1 (5 bases). CDR3 length: 15 amino acids. Germline V gives CDR1 SGHNT, CDR2 YENEEA. V was trimmed by 3 bases and J by 1 base, leaving 12 bases between them. CDR3 coding DNA: TGTGCCAGCAGCTTTGGGGCCTCCACGAACACTGAAGCTTTCTTT. Translating gives CASSFGASTNTEAFF.

This chain joins TRBV6-5 and TRBJ2-4, with a tentative D call TRBD2 (5 bases). CDR1 and CDR2 from the germline V gene are MNHEY and SVGAGI. V lost 6 bases and J lost 15, with 18 bases in between. The CDR3 has 12 amino acids. CDR3 DNA sequence: TGTGCCAGCAGGGGAGATTTGGAGAAAGGGTACTTC. Translation gives CASRGDLEKGYF.

The gene calls are TRBV28 and TRBJ2-4, with D possibly TRBD1 on 6 matching bases. Germline loops: CDR1 MDHEN, CDR2 SYDVKM. The CDR3 has 16 amino acids. The germline V and J ends were trimmed by 8 bases and 0 bases, with 17 bases remaining between them. The CDR3 reads CASASGAILAKNIQYF. CDR3 in DNA: TGTGCCAGCGCCTCAGGGGCTATCCTAGCCAAAAACATTCAGTACTTC.

V gene TRBV11-2 combines with J gene TRBJ1-4; the match to TRBD1 covers 10 bases. Losses at the gene ends were 5 bases for V and 0 bases for J; bases not matched to a gene: 3. Germline CDR1 is SGHAT and CDR2 is FQNNGV. The CDR3 sequence is 16 residues long. The CDR3 DNA is TGTGCCAGCAGCCGGGACAGGGGATCAACTAATGAAAAACTGTTTTTT. Its protein is CASSRDRGSTNEKLFF. Looking up the rest from reference TRBV11-2 and TRBJ1-4 gives the full variable domain: EAGVAQSPRYKIIEKRQSVAFWCNPISGHATLYWYQQILGQGPKLLIQFQNNGVVDDSQLPKDRFSAERLKGVDSTLKIQPAKLEDSAVYLCASSRDRGSTNEKLFFGSGTQLSVL.

The chain uses TRBV9 and TRBJ2-3; 11 bases map to TRBD2. CDR3 length equals 17 residues. The V segment lost 0 bases and the J segment 2 bases; nucleotides outside the gene matches: 5. Germline values: CDR1 SGDLS, CDR2 YYNGEE. The CDR3 loop is CASSVGGLAALTDTQYF. The CDR3 DNA reads as TGTGCCAGCAGCGTAGGGGGACTAGCGGCACTCACAGATACGCAGTATTTT. The variable domain in full, with the rest retrieved from reference TRBV9 and TRBJ2-3, is DSGVTQTPKHLITATGQRVTLRCSPRSGDLSVYWYQQSLDQGLQFLIQYYNGEERAKGNILERFSAQQFPDLHSELNLSSLELGDSALYFCASSVGGLAALTDTQYFGPGTRLTVL.

J is TRBJ1-2 and V is TRBV28; no reliable D call. In germline, CDR1 is MDHEN, CDR2 SYDVKM. The CDR3 extends over 15 amino acids. Trimming removed 2 bases at V and 5 bases at J, with 15 bases between. In DNA, the CDR3 is TGTGCCAGCAGTTTACCCGACACAAACAGATATGGCTACACCTTC. Encoded protein: CASSLPDTNRYGYTF.